This T cell receptor beta chain originates from a study of T cell responses to AZD1222 COVID-19 vaccine. For the study at large: Second-dose intervals of approximately 4 or approximately 12 weeks were pooled.

The trim removed 5 bases at V and 7 bases at J, leaving 4 bases unmatched. The germline V gene encodes CDR1 SGHDT and CDR2 YYEEEE. The CDR3 length is 14 residues. The data were produced by immunoSEQ multiplex PCR, yet TCRdb's version contains in-frame clones alone and is incomplete. The sample includes roughly 80,000 clones, 65% to 85% of them seen just once. Findings of the study overall: Spike-specific TCRs gained breadth and depth after people received two AZD1222 doses. At baseline, just five or six AZD1222 recipients tested seropositive. The donor cohort was predominantly white British with a female majority, and clonal diversity may have been underestimated.

Notes on this clone: The antigen remains undetermined.

The receptor was isolated from an adult in good health. The V call is TRBV5-6, the J call TRBJ1-6, with 9 bases fitting TRBD1. Material: peripheral blood, obtained on day 0 of AZD1222 vaccination. DNA for the CDR3: TGTGCCAGCAGTACCGGGACAGGGAATTCACCCCTCCACTTT. Protein sequence: CASSTGTGNSPLHF.